This T cell receptor beta chain is drawn from a study of blood T cells in healthy people across ages. The CDR3 totals 17 residues. The germline CDR1 and CDR2 sequences are MNHNS and SASEGT. The people who gave samples were healthy Caucasians from Russia, aged roughly 6 to 100. Each sample provided at least 5 micrograms of extracted total RNA. General study findings and limits: Per million T cells, the diversity of TCR beta decreased roughly linearly as age advanced.

Sample-barcoded 5' priming and a J-beta primer mix drove a second PCR of 7 to 11 cycles. TCRdb ran MiXCR on the 5' RACE reads and lists one entry per CDR3 protein. Of some 760,000 distinct CDR3 sequences detected, approximately 25% appear once; the ten largest clones hold 3% to 4%. Note on this clonotype: Its antigen is currently unknown. One end of the junction is discordant with germline, which a read error may explain.

This same sample was also part of a study on T cells of mothers and their children.

The receptor's source is a boy younger than 18 in good health. The sample taken for sequencing was blood. V gene TRBV6-1 combines with J gene TRBJ2-4, with 13 bases that match TRBD2. The CDR3 is CASSDLGLAGYKNIQYF. The CDR3 bases are TGCGCCAGCAGTGATTTGGGACTAGCGGGATACAAAAACATTCAGTACTTC.